The sequence of this TCR beta chain was determined in a study of T-cell reconstitution after alpha-beta-depleted transplantation in children. Notes on the study in general: A year post-transplant, T-cell counts and diversity derived mostly from newly produced T cells. Surviving thymic progenitors and recipient T cells were the source of high TCRbeta diversity at day 60 in some patients.

This clonotype has more than one count but fewer than ten. Its target is unknown. A library of TCRbeta sequences, prepared with unique molecular identifiers, was generated. TCRdb reprocessed the PCR reads via MiXCR and lists one record per CDR3 protein. The sample has under 450,000 distinct CDR3 sequences; 16% are singletons. This TCR was sampled from a boy in the first two years of life who had a stem cell transplant for Wiskott-Aldrich syndrome, so the T cells may come from the graft donor. The sample consisted of PBMCs, mostly from graft donor cells, taken 360 days after TCRalphabeta/CD19-depleted stem cell transplant.

CDR3 residues: CASSLGGRGSTDTQYF. CDR3 sequence (DNA): TGTGCCAGCAGCTTGGGCGGGAGAGGGAGCACAGATACGCAGTATTTT. The chain combines TRBV7-2 with TRBJ2-3; 7 nucleotides match TRBD2. V trimming: 3 bases; J trimming: 0 bases; junction bases outside the gene matches: 6. Germline loops: CDR1 SGHTA, CDR2 FQGNSA. This CDR3 has 16 amino acids.